A single sample is the source of the 9 T cell receptor beta chains below, sequenced in a study of read filtering for tumor transcriptome and immune sequencing. From approximately 400 ng of RNA, a library with molecular barcoded alpha/delta and beta/gamma adaptors was made. From the reads, TCRdb called clonotypes with MiXCR, one entry per CDR3 protein. The sample includes approximately 37,000 distinct CDR3 sequences, 13% to 15% of them seen just once. Sequenced: a population of CD138-negative cells sorted from bone marrow. Receptors were obtained from a donor at least 40 years old with multiple myeloma.

In its sample, this clonotype was seen many times. J is TRBJ1-5 and V is TRBV2, with a weak D call TRBD1 (6 bases). CDR3 length: 16 amino acids. The V gene lost 4 bases and the J gene lost 5 bases, with 18 bases spanning the gap. CDR1 is SNHLY and CDR2 is FYNNEI in the germline V gene. CDR3 region: CASSVGGAAGYQPQHF. In DNA form, the CDR3 reads TGTGCCAGCAGTGTGGGGGGGGCAGCAGGTTATCAGCCCCAGCATTTT. The whole variable domain, filled in from reference TRBV2 and TRBJ1-5, reads EPEVTQTPSHQVTQMGQEVILRCVPISNHLYFYWYRQILGQKVEFLVSFYNNEISEKSEIFDDQFSVERPDGSNFTLKIRSTKLEDSAMYFCASSVGGAAGYQPQHFGDGTRLSIL.

In this sample, this clonotype turned up a few times. The rearrangement links TRBV11-2 to TRBJ2-3; a possible D gene is TRBD2 (6 bases). V lost 5 bases to trimming and J lost 6 bases, with 18 bases between them. There are 15 residues in the CDR3. The germline CDR1 and CDR2 sequences are SGHAT and FQNNGV. The CDR3 reads CASSRGGNQRDTQYF. DNA of the CDR3: TGTGCCAGCAGCCGGGGCGGGAACCAAAGGGATACGCAGTATTTT. Looking up the rest from reference TRBV11-2 and TRBJ2-3 gives the full variable domain: EAGVAQSPRYKIIEKRQSVAFWCNPISGHATLYWYQQILGQGPKLLIQFQNNGVVDDSQLPKDRFSAERLKGVDSTLKIQPAKLEDSAVYLCASSRGGNQRDTQYFGPGTRLTVL.

In regard to this clonotype: A much larger clonotype is one base distant, so this may be a read error. This chain uses TRBV5-1 with TRBJ1-5; 9 bases align to TRBD1. Trimming cost V 7 bases and J 1 base; bases outside gene matches: 12. In germline, CDR1 is SGHRS, CDR2 YFSETQ. This CDR3 spans 17 amino acids. CDR3 bases: TGCGCCAGCGGCCCGACAGGGGGGCAGGGGAGCAATCAGCCCCAGCATTTT. Protein sequence: CASGPTGGQGSNQPQHF.

This clonotype has a count of ten or more. The J gene is TRBJ2-7, the V gene TRBV5-1; 8 bases match TRBD1. Germline V gene sequence: CDR1 SGHRS, CDR2 YFSETQ. This CDR3 contains 15 residues. Germline trimming cut 2 bases from V and 2 bases from J; bases unmatched to any gene: 6. The CDR3 region is CASSFGDRTTYEQYF. The CDR3 DNA reads TGCGCCAGCAGCTTTGGGGACAGGACGACCTACGAGCAGTACTTC.

A word on this clonotype: Since a much larger clone is just one base distant, this may be a read error. The chain joins TRBV28 to TRBJ1-5; TRBD1 matches 8 bases. The CDR3 totals 18 residues. Germline V lookup: CDR1 MDHEN, CDR2 SYDVKM. The CDR3 reads CVSSSATDRGGVGQPQHF. DNA of the CDR3: TGTGTCAGCAGTTCCGCCACTGACAGGGGAGGAGTTGGTCAGCCCCAGCATTTT.

This clonotype came up many times. The chain links TRBV20-1 to TRBJ2-3, with D perhaps TRBD2 (7 bases). Germline CDR1 is DFQATT and CDR2 is SNEGSKA (reference sequence). V was clipped by 3 bases and J by 1 base, with 14 bases between them. This CDR3 region has 15 residues. The CDR3 loop is CSARLGRGRTDTQYF. For the CDR3, the DNA is TGCAGTGCTAGGCTTGGGCGGGGGCGCACAGATACGCAGTATTTT.

The gene calls are TRBV4-2 and TRBJ2-1; D is uncertain. Germline CDR1 LGHNA, CDR2 YNFKEQ. There are 14 residues in the CDR3. V was pared by 5 bases and J by 4 bases, with 12 bases between. For the CDR3, the DNA is TGTGCCAGCAGCTTGTTTGGCGCATACAATGAGCAGTTCTTC. This gives the protein CASSLFGAYNEQFF.

This clonotype has ten or more counts. The gene calls are TRBV3-1 and TRBJ1-4, with 8 nucleotides matching TRBD1. This CDR3 contains 16 residues. Germline V lookup: CDR1 LGHDT, CDR2 YNNKEL (reference sequence). V lost 2 bases and J lost 5; bases outside the gene matches: 7. The CDR3 DNA reads as TGTGCCAGCAGCCAATCCATGGACAGGGCGAATGAAAAACTGTTTTTT. This encodes CASSQSMDRANEKLFF.

At least ten counts were recorded for this clonotype. The genes are TRBV3-1 and TRBJ2-5; 9 bases align to TRBD1. The CDR3 covers 16 residues. After removal of 0 bases from V and 2 bases from J, the junction contained 4 bases not matched to a gene. The germline gives CDR1 LGHDT, CDR2 YNNKEL (reference sequence). CDR3 in amino acids: CASSQDMGTGQETQYF. The CDR3 DNA is TGTGCCAGCAGCCAAGATATGGGGACAGGGCAAGAGACCCAGTACTTC.